The rows below give T cell receptor beta chains drawn from one sample of a study of T-cell memory formation after mild COVID-19. TCRdb reprocessed the 5' RACE reads with MiXCR, giving one entry per CDR3 protein. This sample has under 300,000 distinct CDR3 sequences, with about 17% found just once. What was sequenced was PBMCs or a T cell subset sorted from them (not recorded which). The receptors shown here come from a man aged 18 to 30 who had mild COVID-19 (a few samples of this study predate the infection). Cell type and time point are not known. Both conserved end residues are part of each CDR3.

TRBJ2-1,TRBV11-1,CASSLAGEYNEQFF
TRBJ1-4,TRBV7-9,CASSLGGFNEKLFF
TRBJ2-3,TRBV9,CASSVQSRGTDTQYF
TRBJ1-5,TRBV19,CASSAGGRNQPQHF
TRBJ1-2,TRBV29-1,CSVMAGTNYGYTF
TRBJ1-2,TRBV7-8,CASSLGDRTNYGYTF
TRBJ2-6,TRBV4-3,CASSQGNGANVLTF
TRBJ2-2,TRBV20-1,CSASPAGTTGELFF
TRBJ1-2,TRBV6-1,CASSGGQGAGGYTF
TRBJ2-2,TRBV6-1,CASRLQGGTGELFF
TRBJ2-4,TRBV9,CASSRGDGNIQYF
TRBJ2-2,TRBV5-1,CASSLARLLRGTGELFF
TRBJ1-2,TRBV12-3/TRBV12-4,CASSNRGLDGYTF
TRBJ1-5,TRBV6-1,CASSGQGVIGNQPQHF
TRBJ1-2,TRBV12-3/TRBV12-4,CASSLEAGYGYTF